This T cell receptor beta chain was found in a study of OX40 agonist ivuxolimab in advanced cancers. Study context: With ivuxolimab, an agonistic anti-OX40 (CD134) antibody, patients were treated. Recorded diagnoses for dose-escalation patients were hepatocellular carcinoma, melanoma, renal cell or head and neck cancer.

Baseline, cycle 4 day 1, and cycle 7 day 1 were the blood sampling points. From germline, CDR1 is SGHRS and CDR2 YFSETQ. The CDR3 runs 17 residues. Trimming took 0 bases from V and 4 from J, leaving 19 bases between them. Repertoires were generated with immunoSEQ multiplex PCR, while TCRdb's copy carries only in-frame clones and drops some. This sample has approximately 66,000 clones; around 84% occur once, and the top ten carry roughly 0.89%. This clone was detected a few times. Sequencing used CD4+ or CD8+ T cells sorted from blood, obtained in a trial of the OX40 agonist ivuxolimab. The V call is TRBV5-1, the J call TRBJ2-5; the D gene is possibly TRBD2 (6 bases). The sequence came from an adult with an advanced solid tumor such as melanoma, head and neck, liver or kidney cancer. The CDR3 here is CASSLGVLGGVLETQYF. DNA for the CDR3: TGCGCCAGCAGCTTGGGAGTCTTGGGCGGGGTGCTAGAGACCCAGTACTTC.